The clone carrying this T cell receptor beta chain was found a few times. Its antigen is not known. The table came from immunoSEQ multiplex PCR; TCRdb's copy has only in-frame clones and leaves some out. The table includes 40,000 or so clones, approximately 80% detected once. The data derive from a study of T cell responses to AZD1222 COVID-19 vaccine. Whole-study results and caveats: Donors were chiefly white British, with a greater number of females, and clonal diversity was perhaps underestimated.

The sample in question was peripheral blood, obtained 28 days after the second AZD1222 dose. The sequence was collected from an adult who received the AZD1222 COVID-19 vaccine.

The CDR3 nucleotides are TGTGCCACCAGCAGAGATGGGGTCAAGAACACTGAAGCTTTCTTT. Its translation: CATSRDGVKNTEAFF. V usage is TRBV15 and J usage is TRBJ1-1; D gene unclear. V lost 0 bases, J lost 1 base, and 9 bases lay in between. The CDR3 extends over 15 amino acids. Germline V CDR1 and CDR2: LNHNV, YYDKDF (reference sequence).